This section outlines one T cell receptor beta chain sequence together with its context. The antigen is not known. The data derive from a study of cytomegalovirus exposure and HLA in healthy donors. The V gene's germline CDR1 is MNHEY and CDR2 SMNVEV (reference sequence). V shed 5 bases and J shed 3 bases, with 14 bases lying between them. The CDR3 loop spans 15 amino acids. Study-level points and caveats: Per a prior analysis, the majority of TCR beta V segments were productive roughly 90% or roughly 30% of the time. A later analysis appeared to link common viral pathogens to several of the most significant clusters. Reportedly, diagnosis of cytomegalovirus status by the classifier showed high specificity and sensitivity. An observed cluster of highly shared sequence variants was recorded as a likely sequencing artifact.

PCR employed 60 Vbeta and 13 Jbeta primers. Profiled with immunoSEQ multiplex PCR; TCRdb holds only in-frame clones, not every one. The sample contains around 180,000 clones, over 65% of which appear only once. The receptor comes from a woman in her 30s in good health and CMV-seropositive. The source material was PBMCs. The chain joins TRBV27 to TRBJ1-5; D is unresolved. This CDR3 is CASSPPNSFNQPQHF. CDR3 bases: TGTGCCAGCAGTCCCCCCAACAGTTTCAATCAGCCCCAGCATTTT.